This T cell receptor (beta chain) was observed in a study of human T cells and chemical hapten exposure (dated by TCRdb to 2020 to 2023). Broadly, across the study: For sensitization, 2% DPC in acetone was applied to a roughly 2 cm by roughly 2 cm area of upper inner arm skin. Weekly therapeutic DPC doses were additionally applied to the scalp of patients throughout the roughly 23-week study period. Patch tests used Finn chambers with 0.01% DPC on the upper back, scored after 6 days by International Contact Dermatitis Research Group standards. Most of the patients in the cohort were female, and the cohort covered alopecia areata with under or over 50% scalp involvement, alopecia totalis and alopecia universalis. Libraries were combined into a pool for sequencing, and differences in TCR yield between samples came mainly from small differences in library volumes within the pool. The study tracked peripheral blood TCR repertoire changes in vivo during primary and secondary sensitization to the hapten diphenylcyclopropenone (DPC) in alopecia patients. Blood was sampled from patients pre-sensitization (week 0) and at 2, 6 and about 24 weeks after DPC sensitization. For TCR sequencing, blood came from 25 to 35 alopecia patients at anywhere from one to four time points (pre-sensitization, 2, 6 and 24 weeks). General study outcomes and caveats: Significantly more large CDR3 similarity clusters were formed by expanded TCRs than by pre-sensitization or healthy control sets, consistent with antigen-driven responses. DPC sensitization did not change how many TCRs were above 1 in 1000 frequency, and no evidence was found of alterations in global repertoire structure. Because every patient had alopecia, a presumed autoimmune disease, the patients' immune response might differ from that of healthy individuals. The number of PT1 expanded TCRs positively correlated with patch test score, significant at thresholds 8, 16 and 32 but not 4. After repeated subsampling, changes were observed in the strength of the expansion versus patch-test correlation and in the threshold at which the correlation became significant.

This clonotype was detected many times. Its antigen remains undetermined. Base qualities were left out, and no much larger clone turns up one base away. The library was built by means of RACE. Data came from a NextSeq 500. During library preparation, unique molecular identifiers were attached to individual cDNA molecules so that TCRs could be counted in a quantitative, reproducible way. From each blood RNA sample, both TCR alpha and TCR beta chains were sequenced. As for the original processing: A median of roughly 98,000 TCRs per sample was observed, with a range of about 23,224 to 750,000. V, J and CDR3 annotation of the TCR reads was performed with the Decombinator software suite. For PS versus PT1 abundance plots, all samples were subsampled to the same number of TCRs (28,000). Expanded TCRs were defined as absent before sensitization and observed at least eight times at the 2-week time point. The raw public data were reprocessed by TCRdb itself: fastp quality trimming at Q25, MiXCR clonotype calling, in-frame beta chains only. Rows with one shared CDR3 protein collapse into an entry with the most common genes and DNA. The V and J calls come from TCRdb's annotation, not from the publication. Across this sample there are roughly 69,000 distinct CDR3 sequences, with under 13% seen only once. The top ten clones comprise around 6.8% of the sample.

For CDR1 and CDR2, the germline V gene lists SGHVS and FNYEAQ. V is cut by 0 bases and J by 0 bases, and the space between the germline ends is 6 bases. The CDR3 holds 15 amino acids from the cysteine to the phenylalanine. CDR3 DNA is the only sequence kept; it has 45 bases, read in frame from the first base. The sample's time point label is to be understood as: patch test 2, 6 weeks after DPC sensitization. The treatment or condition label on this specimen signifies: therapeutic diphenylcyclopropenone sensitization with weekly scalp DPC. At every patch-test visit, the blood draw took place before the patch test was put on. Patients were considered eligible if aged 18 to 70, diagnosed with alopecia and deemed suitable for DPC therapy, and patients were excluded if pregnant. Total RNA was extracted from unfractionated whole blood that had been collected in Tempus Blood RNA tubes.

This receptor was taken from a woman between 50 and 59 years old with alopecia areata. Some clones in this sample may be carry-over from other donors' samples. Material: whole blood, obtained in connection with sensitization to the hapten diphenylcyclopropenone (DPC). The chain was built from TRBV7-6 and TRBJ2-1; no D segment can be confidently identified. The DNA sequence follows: TGTGCCAGCAGCTTAGCGTTAGTCTCCTACAATGAGCAGTTCTTC. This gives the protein CASSLALVSYNEQFF.